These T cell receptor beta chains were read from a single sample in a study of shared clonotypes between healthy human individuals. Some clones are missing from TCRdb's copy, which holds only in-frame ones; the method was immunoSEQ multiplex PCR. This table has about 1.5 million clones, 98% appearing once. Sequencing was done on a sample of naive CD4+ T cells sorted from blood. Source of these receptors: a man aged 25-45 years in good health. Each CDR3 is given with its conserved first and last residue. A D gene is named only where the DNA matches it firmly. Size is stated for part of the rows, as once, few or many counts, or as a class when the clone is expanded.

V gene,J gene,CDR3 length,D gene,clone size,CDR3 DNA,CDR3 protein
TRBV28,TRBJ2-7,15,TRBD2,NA,TGTGCCAGCAGTTCCCCTGGACTAGGCCCGATCGAGCAGTACTTC,CASSSPGLGPIEQYF
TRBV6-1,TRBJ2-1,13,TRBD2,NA,TGTGCCAGCAGAGGGGTAGCGGGAGGTGAGCAGTTCTTC,CASRGVAGGEQFF
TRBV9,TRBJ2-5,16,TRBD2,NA,TGTGCCAGCAGTGGACCGCTAGCGGGGGGCGGAGAGACCCAGTACTTC,CASSGPLAGGGETQYF
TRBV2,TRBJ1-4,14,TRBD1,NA,TGTGCCAGCAGCTTGACAGGGTCTAATGAAAAACTGTTTTTT,CASSLTGSNEKLFF
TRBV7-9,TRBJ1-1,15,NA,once,TGTGCCAGCAGCTTACAACGGGGATTGAACACTGAAGCTTTCTTT,CASSLQRGLNTEAFF
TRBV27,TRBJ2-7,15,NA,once,TGTGCCAGCAGTTTTAGGGGGGTAAGCTCCTACGAGCAGTACTTC,CASSFRGVSSYEQYF
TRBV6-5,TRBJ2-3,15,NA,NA,TGTGCCAGCACCCACCTTGGGGCGTCCACAGATACGCAGTATTTT,CASTHLGASTDTQYF
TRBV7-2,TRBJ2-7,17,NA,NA,TGTGCCAGCAGCTTAGCGAAAAAGGCGGACCGAGAATACGAGCAGTACTTC,CASSLAKKADREYEQYF
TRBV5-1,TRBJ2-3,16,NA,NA,TGCGCCAGCAGCTTGGGTGGGGGCATAGGCACAGATACGCAGTATTTT,CASSLGGGIGTDTQYF
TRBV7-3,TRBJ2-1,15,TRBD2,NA,TGTGCCAGCAGCGCGGGACTAGCCTCCTACAATGAGCAGTTCTTC,CASSAGLASYNEQFF
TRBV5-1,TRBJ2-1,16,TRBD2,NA,TGCGCCAGCAGCTTCACTAGCGGGAGAACCTACAATGAGCAGTTCTTC,CASSFTSGRTYNEQFF
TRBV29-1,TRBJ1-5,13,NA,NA,TGCAGCGTTGAATTGGACCGGGGTCAGCCCCAGCATTTT,CSVELDRGQPQHF
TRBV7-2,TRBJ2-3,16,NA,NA,TGTGCCAGCAGCACCTTCTGGGCTAGGGGCCCAGATACGCAGTATTTT,CASSTFWARGPDTQYF
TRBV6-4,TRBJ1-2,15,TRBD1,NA,TGTGCCAGCAGCGCCTCCGGGACAGGGGTATCTGGCTACACCTTC,CASSASGTGVSGYTF
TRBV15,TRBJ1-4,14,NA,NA,TGTGCCACCAGCAGAGAACTAAGCCGGGAAAAACTGTTTTTT,CATSRELSREKLFF
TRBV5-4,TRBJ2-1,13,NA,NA,TGTGCCAGCAGCCAGACAGAGACCAATGAGCAGTTCTTC,CASSQTETNEQFF
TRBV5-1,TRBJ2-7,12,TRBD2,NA,TGCGCCAGCAAACTAGCGGGATCTGAGCAGTACTTC,CASKLAGSEQYF
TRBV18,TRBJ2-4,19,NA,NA,TGTGCCAGCTCACCTGGTCTTACGAGTAGAAGCCTAGCCAAAAACATTCAGTACTTC,CASSPGLTSRSLAKNIQYF
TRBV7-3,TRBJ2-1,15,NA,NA,TGTGCCAGCAGCGAAGATTATAGCTCCTACAATGAGCAGTTCTTC,CASSEDYSSYNEQFF
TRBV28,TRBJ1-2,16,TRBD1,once,TGTGCCAGCAGTTTCCCGGGACAGGGGCTTAACTATGGCTACACCTTC,CASSFPGQGLNYGYTF
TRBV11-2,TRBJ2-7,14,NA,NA,TGTGCCAGCAGCTTATCTCTAGACCTCTACGAGCAGTACTTC,CASSLSLDLYEQYF
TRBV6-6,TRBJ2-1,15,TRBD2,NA,TGTGCCAGCAGAATTAGCGGGGGGGGGTACAATGAGCAGTTCTTC,CASRISGGGYNEQFF
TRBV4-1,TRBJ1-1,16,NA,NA,TGCGCCAGCAGCCACCCCAAGGGGGAGGCGAACACTGAAGCTTTCTTT,CASSHPKGEANTEAFF
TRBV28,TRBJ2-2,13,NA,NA,TGTGCCAGCAGTTTAGCCCGTACCGGGGAGCTGTTTTTT,CASSLARTGELFF
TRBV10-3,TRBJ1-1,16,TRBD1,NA,TGTGCCATCAGTGAAGCAAGGGGGCTATTGGACACTGAAGCTTTCTTT,CAISEARGLLDTEAFF
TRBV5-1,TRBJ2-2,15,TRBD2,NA,TGCGCCAGCAGCTTGGTAGCGGGAAGCACCGGGGAGCTGTTTTTT,CASSLVAGSTGELFF
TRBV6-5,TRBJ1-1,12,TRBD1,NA,TGTGCCACCCGGACAGGGTCGGATGAAGCTTTCTTT,CATRTGSDEAFF
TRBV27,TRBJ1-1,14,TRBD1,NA,TGTGCCAGCAGGCGACAGGGGTCGAACACTGAAGCTTTCTTT,CASRRQGSNTEAFF
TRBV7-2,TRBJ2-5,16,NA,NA,TGTGCCAGCAGCCCTTCGGGACTTAGGGATTTAGAGACCCAGTACTTC,CASSPSGLRDLETQYF
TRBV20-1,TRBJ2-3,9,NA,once,TGCAGTGCCCACGATACGCAGTATTTT,CSAHDTQYF
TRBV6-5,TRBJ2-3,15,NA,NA,TGTGCCAGCAGTTACCCGGGGGGCAGCACAGATACGCAGTATTTT,CASSYPGGSTDTQYF
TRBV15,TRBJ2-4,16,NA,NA,TGTGCCACCAGCAGAACCACAGGGTCACTTAAAAACATTCAGTACTTC,CATSRTTGSLKNIQYF
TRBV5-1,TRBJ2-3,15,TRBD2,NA,TGCGCCAGCAGCTTACAGCGGGAGGGGACAGATACGCAGTATTTT,CASSLQREGTDTQYF
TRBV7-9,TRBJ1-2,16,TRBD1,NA,TGTGCCAGCAGCCCTAGGGACAGGGAGACTAGGCGTGGCTACACCTTC,CASSPRDRETRRGYTF
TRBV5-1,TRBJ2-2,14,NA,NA,TGCGCCAGCAGGGCCGGGGGGAACACCGGGGAGCTGTTTTTT,CASRAGGNTGELFF
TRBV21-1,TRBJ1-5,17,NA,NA,TGTGCCAGCAGCAACCGGGACAGGGGGCGCGACAATCAGCCCCAGCATTTT,CASSNRDRGRDNQPQHF
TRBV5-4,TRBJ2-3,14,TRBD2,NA,TGTGCCAGCAGCTTAGGGACTAGCGTGGATACGCAGTATTTT,CASSLGTSVDTQYF
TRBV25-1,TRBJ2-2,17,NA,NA,TGTGCCAGCAGTGCAGTCGTACAAATAAGTGAGGCCGGGGAGCTGTTTTTT,CASSAVVQISEAGELFF
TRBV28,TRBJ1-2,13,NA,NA,TGTGCCAGCACCACCGGCCTAACCTATGGCTACACCTTC,CASTTGLTYGYTF
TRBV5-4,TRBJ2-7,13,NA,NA,TGTGCCAGCAGCTTGGCGGGGACCTACGAGCAGTACTTC,CASSLAGTYEQYF
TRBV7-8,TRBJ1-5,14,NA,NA,TGTGCCAGCAGCTTAGACCAGGTCTATCAGCCCCAGCATTTT,CASSLDQVYQPQHF
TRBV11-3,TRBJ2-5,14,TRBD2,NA,TGTGCCAGCAGCTTAGATCCTAGCGGGGGGCCTATCCACTTC,CASSLDPSGGPIHF
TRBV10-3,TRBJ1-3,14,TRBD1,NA,TGTGCCATCAACGGGGACAGGGACGGGGACACCATATATTTT,CAINGDRDGDTIYF
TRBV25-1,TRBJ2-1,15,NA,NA,TGTGCCAGCAGTGAACGGGCTAGCGCTACCCGGGAGCAGTTCTTC,CASSERASATREQFF
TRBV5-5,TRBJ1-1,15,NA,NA,TGTGCCAGCAGCTTGGAGGGGGAAACGAACACTGAAGCTTTCTTT,CASSLEGETNTEAFF
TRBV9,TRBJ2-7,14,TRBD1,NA,TGTGCCAGCAGCGTAGGGGCAGGGGGCTACGAGCAGTACTTC,CASSVGAGGYEQYF
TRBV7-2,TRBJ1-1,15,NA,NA,TGTGCCAGCAGCTCCAGAACGGGCCTGGGTACTGAAGCTTTCTTT,CASSSRTGLGTEAFF
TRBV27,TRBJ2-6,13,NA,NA,TGTGCCAGCAGGAGGGTTGGGGCCAACGTCCTGACTTTC,CASRRVGANVLTF
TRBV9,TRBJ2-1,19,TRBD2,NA,TGTGCCAGCAGCTTAGGACTAGCGGGAGAGGGGGCATCCTACAATGAGCAGTTCTTC,CASSLGLAGEGASYNEQFF
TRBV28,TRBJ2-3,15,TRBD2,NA,TGTGCCAGCAGTCCAATGGGAGGGAGGCCAGATACGCAGTATTTT,CASSPMGGRPDTQYF